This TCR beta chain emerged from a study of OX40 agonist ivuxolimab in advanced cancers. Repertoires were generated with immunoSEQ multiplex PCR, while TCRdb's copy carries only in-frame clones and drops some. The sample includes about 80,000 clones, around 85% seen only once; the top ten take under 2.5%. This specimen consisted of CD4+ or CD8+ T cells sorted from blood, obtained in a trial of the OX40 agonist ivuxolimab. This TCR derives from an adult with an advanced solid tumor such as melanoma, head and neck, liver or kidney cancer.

CDR3: CASTNFRDSSYEQYF. CDR3 in DNA: TGTGCCAGCACTAACTTCCGGGACAGCTCCTACGAGCAGTACTTC. The V gene is TRBV5-3, the J gene TRBJ2-7; TRBD1 matches at 7 bases. TRBV5-3 is an open reading frame, and its role is uncertain. The CDR3 covers 15 residues. V shed 8 bases, J shed 0 bases, and the junction held 11 bases outside the gene matches.